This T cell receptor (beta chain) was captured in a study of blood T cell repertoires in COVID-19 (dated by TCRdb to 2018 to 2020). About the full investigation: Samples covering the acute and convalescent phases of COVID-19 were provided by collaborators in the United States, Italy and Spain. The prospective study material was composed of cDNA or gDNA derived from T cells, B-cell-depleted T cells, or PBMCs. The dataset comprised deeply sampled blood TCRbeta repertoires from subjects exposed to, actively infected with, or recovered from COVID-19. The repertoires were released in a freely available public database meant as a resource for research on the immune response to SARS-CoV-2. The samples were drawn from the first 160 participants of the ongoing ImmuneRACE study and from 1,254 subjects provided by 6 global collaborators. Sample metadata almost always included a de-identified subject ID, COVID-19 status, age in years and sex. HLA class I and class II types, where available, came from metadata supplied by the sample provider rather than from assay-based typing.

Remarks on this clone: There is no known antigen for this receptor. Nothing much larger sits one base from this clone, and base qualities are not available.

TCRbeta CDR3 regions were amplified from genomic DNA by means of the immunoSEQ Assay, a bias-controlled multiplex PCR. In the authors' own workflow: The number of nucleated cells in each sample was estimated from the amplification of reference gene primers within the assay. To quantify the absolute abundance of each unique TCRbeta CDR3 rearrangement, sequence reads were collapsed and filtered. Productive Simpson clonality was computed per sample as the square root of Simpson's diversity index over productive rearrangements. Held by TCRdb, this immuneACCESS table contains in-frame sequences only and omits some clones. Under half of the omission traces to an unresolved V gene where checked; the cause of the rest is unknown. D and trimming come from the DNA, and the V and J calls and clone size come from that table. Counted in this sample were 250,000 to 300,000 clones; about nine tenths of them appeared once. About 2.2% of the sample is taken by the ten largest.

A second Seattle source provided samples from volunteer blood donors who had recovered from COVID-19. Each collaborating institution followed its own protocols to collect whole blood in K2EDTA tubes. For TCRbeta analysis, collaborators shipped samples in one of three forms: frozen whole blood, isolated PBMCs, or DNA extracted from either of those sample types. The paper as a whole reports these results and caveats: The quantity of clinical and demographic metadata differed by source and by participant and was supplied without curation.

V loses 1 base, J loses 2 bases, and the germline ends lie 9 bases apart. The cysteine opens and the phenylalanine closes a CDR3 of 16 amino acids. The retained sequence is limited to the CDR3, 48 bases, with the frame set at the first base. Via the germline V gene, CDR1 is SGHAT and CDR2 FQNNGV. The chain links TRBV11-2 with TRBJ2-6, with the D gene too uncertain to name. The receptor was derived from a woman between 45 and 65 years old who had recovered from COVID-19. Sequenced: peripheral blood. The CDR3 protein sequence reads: CASSLGRGAGANVLTF. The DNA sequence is TGTGCCAGCAGCTTAGGCCGTGGAGCTGGGGCCAACGTCCTGACTTTC. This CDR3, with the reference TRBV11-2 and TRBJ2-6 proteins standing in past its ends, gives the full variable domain EAGVAQSPRYKIIEKRQSVAFWCNPISGHATLYWYQQILGQGPKLLIQFQNNGVVDDSQLPKDRFSAERLKGVDSTLKIQPAKLEDSAVYLCASSLGRGAGANVLTFGAGSRLTVL.